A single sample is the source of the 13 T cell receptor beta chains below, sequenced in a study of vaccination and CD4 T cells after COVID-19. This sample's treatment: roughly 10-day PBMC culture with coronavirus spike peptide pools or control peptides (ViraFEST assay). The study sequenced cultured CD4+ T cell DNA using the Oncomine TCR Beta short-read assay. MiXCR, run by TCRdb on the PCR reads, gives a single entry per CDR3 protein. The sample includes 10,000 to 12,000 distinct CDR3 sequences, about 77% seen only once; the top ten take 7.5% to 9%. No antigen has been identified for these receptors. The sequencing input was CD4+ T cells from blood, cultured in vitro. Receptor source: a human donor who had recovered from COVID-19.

CDR3 DNA: TGTGCCAGCAGCTTAGAGTCAGGCCTAAACACCGGGGAGCTGTTTTTT. Amino acid sequence: CASSLESGLNTGELFF. The chain combines TRBV7-2 with TRBJ2-2; no definite D call. V lost 1 base and J 2 bases, leaving 11 bases between the germline ends. In germline, CDR1 is SGHTA, CDR2 FQGNSA. The CDR3 sequence is 16 residues long. Full variable domain (rest looked up from reference TRBV7-2 and TRBJ2-2): GAGVSQSPSNKVTEKGKDVELRCDPISGHTALYWYRQSLGQGLEFLIYFQGNSAPDKSGLPSDRFSAERTGGSVSTLTIQRTQQEDSAVYLCASSLESGLNTGELFFGEGSRLTVL.

In DNA, the CDR3 is TGTGCCAGCAGCTTAATCCGGACAGGGGGGAATCAGCCCCAGCATTTT. Protein: CASSLIRTGGNQPQHF. The rearrangement uses TRBV7-2 and TRBJ1-5; 10 nucleotides agree with TRBD1. The CDR3 length is 16 residues. Trimming took 2 bases from V and 4 from J; bases not matched to a gene: 5. Germline CDR1 SGHTA, CDR2 FQGNSA.

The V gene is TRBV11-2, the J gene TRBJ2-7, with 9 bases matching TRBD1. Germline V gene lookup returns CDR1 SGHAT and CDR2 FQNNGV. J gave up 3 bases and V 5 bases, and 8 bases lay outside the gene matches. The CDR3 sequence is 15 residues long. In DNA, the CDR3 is TGTGCCAGCAGCAAACCCGGGACAGGGTACTACGAGCAGTACTTC. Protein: CASSKPGTGYYEQYF.

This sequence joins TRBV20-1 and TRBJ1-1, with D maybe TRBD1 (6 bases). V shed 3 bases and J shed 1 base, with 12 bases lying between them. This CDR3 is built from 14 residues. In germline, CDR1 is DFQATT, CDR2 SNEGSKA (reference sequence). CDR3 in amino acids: CSASGGLGNTEAFF. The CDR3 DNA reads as TGCAGTGCTAGCGGGGGGCTGGGGAACACTGAAGCTTTCTTT.

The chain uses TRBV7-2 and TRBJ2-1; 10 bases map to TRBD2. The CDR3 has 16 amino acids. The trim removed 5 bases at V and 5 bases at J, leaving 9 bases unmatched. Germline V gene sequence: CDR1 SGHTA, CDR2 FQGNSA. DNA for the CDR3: TGTGCCAGCAGCCGGCCGGGACTAGCGCAAAACAATGAGCAGTTCTTC. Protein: CASSRPGLAQNNEQFF.

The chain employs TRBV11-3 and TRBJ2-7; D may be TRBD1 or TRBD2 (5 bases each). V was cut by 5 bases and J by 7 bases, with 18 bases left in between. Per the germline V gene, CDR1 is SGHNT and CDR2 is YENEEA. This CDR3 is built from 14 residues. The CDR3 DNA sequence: TGTGCCAGCAGCCCTTACGGGGCCCCCTGGGAGCAGTACTTC. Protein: CASSPYGAPWEQYF.

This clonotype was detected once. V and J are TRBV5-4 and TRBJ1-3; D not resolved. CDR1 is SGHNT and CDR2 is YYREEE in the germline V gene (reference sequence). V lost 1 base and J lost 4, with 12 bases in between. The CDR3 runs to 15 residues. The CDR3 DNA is TGTGCCAGCAGCTTGTTCAGTGCTGGAGGAAACACCATATATTTT. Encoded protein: CASSLFSAGGNTIYF.

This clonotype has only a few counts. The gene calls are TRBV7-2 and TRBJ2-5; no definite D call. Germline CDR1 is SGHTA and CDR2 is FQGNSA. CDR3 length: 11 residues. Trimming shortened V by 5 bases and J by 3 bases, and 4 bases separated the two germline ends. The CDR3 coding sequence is TGTGCCAGCAGCCGTGAAGAGACCCAGTACTTC. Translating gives CASSREETQYF.

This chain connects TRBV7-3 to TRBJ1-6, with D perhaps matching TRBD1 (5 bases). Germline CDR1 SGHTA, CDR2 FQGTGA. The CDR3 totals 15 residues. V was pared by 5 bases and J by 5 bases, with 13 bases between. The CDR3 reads CASSPRPGDNSPLHF. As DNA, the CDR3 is TGTGCCAGCAGCCCACGGCCGGGGGATAATTCACCCCTCCACTTT. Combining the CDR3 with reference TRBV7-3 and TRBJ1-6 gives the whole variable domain GAGVSQTPSNKVTEKGKYVELRCDPISGHTALYWYRQSLGQGPEFLIYFQGTGAADDSGLPNDRFFAVRPEGSVSTLKIQRTERGDSAVYLCASSPRPGDNSPLHFGNGTRLTVT.

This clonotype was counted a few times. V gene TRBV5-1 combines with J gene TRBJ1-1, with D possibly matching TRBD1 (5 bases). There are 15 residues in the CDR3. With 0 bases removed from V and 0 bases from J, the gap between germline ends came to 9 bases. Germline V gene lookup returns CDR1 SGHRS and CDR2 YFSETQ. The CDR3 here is CASSLGAGMNTEAFF. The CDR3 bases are TGCGCCAGCAGCTTGGGAGCAGGGATGAACACTGAAGCTTTCTTT.

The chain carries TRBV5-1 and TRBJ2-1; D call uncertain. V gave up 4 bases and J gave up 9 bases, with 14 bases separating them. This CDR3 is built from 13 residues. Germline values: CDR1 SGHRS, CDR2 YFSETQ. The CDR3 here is CASSPDRVGEQFF. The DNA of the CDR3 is TGCGCCAGCAGCCCGGATCGGGTCGGTGAGCAGTTCTTC.

This chain's CDR3 is CASSLRDSRSPLHF. CDR3 sequence (DNA): TGTGCCAGCAGTCTCCGGGACAGTCGTTCACCCCTCCACTTT. The chain couples TRBV27 to TRBJ1-6, with 7 bases matching TRBD1. The germline V gene encodes CDR1 MNHEY and CDR2 SMNVEV (reference sequence). The CDR3 totals 14 residues. The V and J ends lost 5 bases and 9 bases, in that order; junction bases with no gene match: 7.

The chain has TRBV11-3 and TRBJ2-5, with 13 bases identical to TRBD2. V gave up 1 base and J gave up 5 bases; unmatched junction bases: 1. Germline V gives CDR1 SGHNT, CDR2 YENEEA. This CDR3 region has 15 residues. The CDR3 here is CASSLGTSGSETQYF. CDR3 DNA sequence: TGTGCCAGCAGCTTAGGGACTAGCGGGAGTGAGACCCAGTACTTC.